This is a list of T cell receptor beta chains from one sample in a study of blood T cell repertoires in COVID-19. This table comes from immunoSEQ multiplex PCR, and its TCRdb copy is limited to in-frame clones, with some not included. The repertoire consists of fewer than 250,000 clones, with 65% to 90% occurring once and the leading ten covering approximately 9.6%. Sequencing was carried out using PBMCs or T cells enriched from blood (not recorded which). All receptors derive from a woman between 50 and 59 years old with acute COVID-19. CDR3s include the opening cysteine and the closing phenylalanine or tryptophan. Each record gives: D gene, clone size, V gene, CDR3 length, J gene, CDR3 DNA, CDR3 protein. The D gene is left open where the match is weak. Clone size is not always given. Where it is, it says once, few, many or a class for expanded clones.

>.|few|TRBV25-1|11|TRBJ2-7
TGTGCCAGCAGGACAGGGACTGAGCAGTACTTC
CASRTGTEQYF
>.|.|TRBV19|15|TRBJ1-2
TGTGCCAGTAGTATAGGCGGCCAGTCTAACTATGGCTACACCTTC
CASSIGGQSNYGYTF
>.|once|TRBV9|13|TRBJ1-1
TGTGCCAGCAGCCCCCACAGGGTTACTGAAGCTTTCTTT
CASSPHRVTEAFF
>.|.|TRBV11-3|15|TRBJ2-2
TGTGCCAGCAGCTTAACAGGGACGAACACCGGGGAGCTGTTTTTT
CASSLTGTNTGELFF
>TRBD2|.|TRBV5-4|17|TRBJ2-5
TGTGCCAGCAGCTCCTTATTTAGCGGGGGCCGCCAAGAGACCCAGTACTTC
CASSSLFSGGRQETQYF
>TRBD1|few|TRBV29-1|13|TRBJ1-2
TGCAGCGCCTCAGGGGGCCCTAACTATGGCTACACCTTC
CSASGGPNYGYTF
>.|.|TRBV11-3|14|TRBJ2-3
TGTGCCAGCAGCGAGGGACTGGGCACAGATACGCAGTATTTT
CASSEGLGTDTQYF
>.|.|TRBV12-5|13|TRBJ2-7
TGTGCTAGTGGTCCCCCCAGGGGCTACGAGCAGTACTTC
CASGPPRGYEQYF
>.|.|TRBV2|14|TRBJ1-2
TGTGCCAGCAGTGAAGAAAACAGGTACTATGGCTACACCTTC
CASSEENRYYGYTF
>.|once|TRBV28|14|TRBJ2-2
TGTGCCAGCAGTTTACTTCAGGGGCCCGGGGAGCTGTTTTTT
CASSLLQGPGELFF
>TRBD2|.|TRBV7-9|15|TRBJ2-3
TGTGCCAGCAGCGGAGAGCGGGGGAACACAGATACGCAGTATTTT
CASSGERGNTDTQYF
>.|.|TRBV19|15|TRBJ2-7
TGTGCCAGTAGTATACTAAGGGGCGTTCAATACGAGCAGTACTTC
CASSILRGVQYEQYF
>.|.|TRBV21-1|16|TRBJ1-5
TGTGCCAGCACCAAAGCCGACAGGGGGCCAAATAAGCCCCAGCATTTT
CASTKADRGPNKPQHF
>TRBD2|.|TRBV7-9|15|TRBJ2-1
TGTGCCAGCAGACAGACTAGCGGGGAATCTAACGAGCAGTTCTTC
CASRQTSGESNEQFF
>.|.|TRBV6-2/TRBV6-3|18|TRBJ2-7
TGTGCCAGCAGTTACAAGGTTGGGGGCAGGGAAGGGGACTACGAGCAGTACTTC
CASSYKVGGREGDYEQYF
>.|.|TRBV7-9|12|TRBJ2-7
TGTGCCAGCGGGGCAGACTCCTACGAGCAGTACTTC
CASGADSYEQYF
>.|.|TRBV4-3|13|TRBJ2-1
TGCGCCAGCAGCCGCCAGGCCTACAATGAGCAGTTCTTC
CASSRQAYNEQFF
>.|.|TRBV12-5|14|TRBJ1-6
TGTGCTAGTGGTACCGGACAGAATAATTCACCCCTCCACTTT
CASGTGQNNSPLHF
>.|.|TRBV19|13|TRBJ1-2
TGTGCCACCCGGGACACCGGTCTCTATGGCTACACCTTC
CATRDTGLYGYTF
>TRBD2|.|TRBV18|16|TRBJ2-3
TGTGCCAGCTCACCTCCTAGCGGGGGGGCCGAAGATACGCAGTATTTT
CASSPPSGGAEDTQYF